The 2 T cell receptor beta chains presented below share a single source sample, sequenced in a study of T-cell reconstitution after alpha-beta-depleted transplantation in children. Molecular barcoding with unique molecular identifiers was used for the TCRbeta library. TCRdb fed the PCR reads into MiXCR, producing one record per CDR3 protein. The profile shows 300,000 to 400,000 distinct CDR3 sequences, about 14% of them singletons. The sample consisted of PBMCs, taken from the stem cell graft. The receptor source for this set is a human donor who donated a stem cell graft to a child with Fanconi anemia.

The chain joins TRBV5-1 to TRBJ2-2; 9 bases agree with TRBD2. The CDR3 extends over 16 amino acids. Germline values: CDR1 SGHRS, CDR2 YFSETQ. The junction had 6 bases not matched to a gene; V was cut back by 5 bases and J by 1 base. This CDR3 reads CASRAASGENTGELFF. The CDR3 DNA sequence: TGCGCCAGCAGGGCCGCTAGCGGGGAGAACACCGGGGAGCTGTTTTTT. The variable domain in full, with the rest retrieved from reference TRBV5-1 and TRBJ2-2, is KAGVTQTPRYLIKTRGQQVTLSCSPISGHRSVSWYQQTPGQGLQFLFEYFSETQRNKGNFPGRFSGRQFSNSRSEMNVSTLELGDSALYLCASRAASGENTGELFFGEGSRLTVL.

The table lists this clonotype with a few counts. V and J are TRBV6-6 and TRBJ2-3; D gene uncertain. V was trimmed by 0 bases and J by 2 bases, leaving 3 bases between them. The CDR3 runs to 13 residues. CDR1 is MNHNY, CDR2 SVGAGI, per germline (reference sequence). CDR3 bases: TGTGCCAGCAGTTACTCAGCCACAGATACGCAGTATTTT. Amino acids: CASSYSATDTQYF.